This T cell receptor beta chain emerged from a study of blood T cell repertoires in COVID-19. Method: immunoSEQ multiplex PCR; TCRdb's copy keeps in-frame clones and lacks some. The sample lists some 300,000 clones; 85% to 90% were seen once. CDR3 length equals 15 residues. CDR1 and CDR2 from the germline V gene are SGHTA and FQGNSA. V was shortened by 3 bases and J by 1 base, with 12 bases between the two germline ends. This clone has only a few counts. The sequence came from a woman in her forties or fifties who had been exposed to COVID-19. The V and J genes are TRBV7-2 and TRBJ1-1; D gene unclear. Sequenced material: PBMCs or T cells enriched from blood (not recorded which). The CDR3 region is CASSFSRPPNTEAFF. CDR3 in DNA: TGTGCCAGCAGCTTTTCGAGGCCACCGAACACTGAAGCTTTCTTT.